These T cell receptor beta chains were read from a single sample in a study of CD8 T cells in Susac syndrome. Via MiXCR, TCRdb re-called the immunoSEQ multiplex PCR reads, giving one row per CDR3 protein. The table shows about 210,000 distinct CDR3 sequences, with 85% to 95% occurring only once. Material for sequencing was CD4+ T cells from PBMCs. The receptors shown here come from a human donor in good health. Each CDR3 is given with its conserved first and last residue. D genes are given only for firm matches. Clone size is given for some rows only: seen once, a few or many times, or a class if the clone is expanded.

j_call,v_call,clone_size,d_call,cdr3_aa,cdr3_nt
TRBJ2-5,TRBV7-6,NA,TRBD2,CASNSGSQETQYF,TGTGCCAGCAATAGCGGGAGCCAAGAGACCCAGTACTTC
TRBJ1-2,TRBV30,NA,NA,CAWSTASSYGYTF,TGTGCCTGGAGTACAGCCAGCTCCTATGGCTACACCTTC
TRBJ2-1,TRBV29-1,few,TRBD1,CSVTGTGDNEQFF,TGCAGCGTGACTGGGACAGGGGACAATGAGCAGTTCTTC
TRBJ2-5,TRBV24-1,NA,TRBD2,CATRPGLAGDPEIF,TGTGCCACCAGACCGGGACTAGCGGGAGACCCAGAGATCTTC
TRBJ1-1,TRBV25-1,NA,TRBD1,CASSGQGRAFF,TGTGCCAGCAGTGGACAGGGACGAGCTTTCTTT
TRBJ2-5,TRBV29-1,NA,NA,CSVDFSFGETQYF,TGCAGCGTTGATTTCAGTTTCGGAGAGACCCAGTACTTC
TRBJ2-1,TRBV10-2,NA,TRBD2,CASSEPGLAGNEQFF,TGCGCCAGCAGTGAACCCGGACTAGCGGGGAATGAGCAGTTCTTC
TRBJ2-1,TRBV12-3/TRBV12-4,NA,NA,CASSFPSNEQFF,TGTGCCAGCAGTTTCCCTTCCAATGAGCAGTTCTTC
TRBJ1-6,TRBV7-2,NA,NA,CASRFTGSHNSPLHF,TGTGCCAGCAGATTCACAGGCTCTCATAATTCACCCCTCCACTTT
TRBJ1-5,TRBV5-1,NA,NA,CASSLRGFQPQHF,TGCGCCAGCAGCTTAAGGGGTTTTCAGCCCCAGCATTTT
TRBJ2-5,TRBV9,NA,TRBD2,CASAVGLAGGQETQYF,TGTGCCAGCGCAGTGGGACTAGCGGGAGGACAAGAGACCCAGTACTTC
TRBJ2-1,TRBV20-1,NA,TRBD1,CSALRDRGDEQFF,TGCAGTGCTCTCCGCGACAGGGGCGATGAGCAGTTCTTC
TRBJ2-5,TRBV20-1,once,TRBD2,CSARGAGGREETQYF,TGCAGTGCTAGGGGGGCGGGAGGTCGTGAAGAGACCCAGTACTTC
TRBJ2-1,TRBV19,NA,NA,CASSMQVVGEQFF,TGTGCCAGTAGTATGCAGGTTGTTGGCGAGCAGTTCTTC
TRBJ1-3,TRBV27,NA,NA,CASSPPMRGNTIYF,TGTGCCAGCAGTCCTCCGATGAGGGGAAACACCATATATTTT
TRBJ1-1,TRBV29-1,NA,NA,CSVGTAGTEAFF,TGCAGCGTTGGGACCGCCGGAACTGAAGCTTTCTTT
TRBJ2-3,TRBV24-1,once,NA,CATSDGRRPPHRAQYF,TGTGCCACCAGTGATGGGCGGAGACCCCCCCACAGGGCGCAGTATTTT
TRBJ2-5,TRBV4-1,NA,TRBD1,CASSGGQGRETQYF,TGCGCCAGCAGCGGGGGACAGGGAAGAGAGACCCAGTACTTC
TRBJ1-4,TRBV20-1,NA,NA,CSATYRVEKLFF,TGCAGTGCTACGTACAGGGTCGAAAAACTGTTTTTT
TRBJ2-1,TRBV24-1,NA,NA,CATSAGQTSYNEQFF,TGTGCCACCAGTGCGGGGCAAACCTCCTACAATGAGCAGTTCTTC
TRBJ2-1,TRBV5-1,NA,TRBD2,CASSLVRGSGRRSSYNEQFF,TGCGCCAGCAGCTTGGTTCGCGGGAGCGGGCGAAGGAGCTCCTACAATGAGCAGTTCTTC
TRBJ2-1,TRBV27,NA,NA,CASSLSTYSYNEQFF,TGTGCCAGCAGTTTGTCGACCTACTCCTACAATGAGCAGTTCTTC
TRBJ1-2,TRBV27,NA,NA,CASSRGSDPTTNYGYTF,TGTGCCAGCAGTAGAGGATCCGACCCTACTACTAACTATGGCTACACCTTC
TRBJ2-3,TRBV6-2/TRBV6-3,NA,TRBD2,CASSLAGGPLDTQYF,TGTGCCAGCAGCCTAGCGGGGGGCCCACTGGATACGCAGTATTTT
TRBJ2-7,TRBV29-1,NA,TRBD2,CSVGGLAGAQYEQYF,TGCAGCGTTGGCGGGCTAGCGGGGGCTCAATACGAGCAGTACTTC
TRBJ1-5,TRBV24-1,NA,NA,CATSDSPGVGGNQPQHF,TGTGCCACCAGTGACTCTCCAGGGGTGGGGGGCAATCAGCCCCAGCATTTT
TRBJ2-4,TRBV5-1,once,NA,CASSLDMAKNIQYF,TGCGCCAGCAGCTTGGACATGGCCAAAAACATTCAGTACTTC
TRBJ2-3,TRBV29-1,NA,TRBD1,CSVRQGAVTDTQYF,TGCAGCGTACGACAGGGGGCTGTAACAGATACGCAGTATTTT
TRBJ2-3,TRBV20-1,NA,NA,CSASEGLSTDTQYF,TGCAGTGCTAGTGAGGGCTTGAGCACAGATACGCAGTATTTT
TRBJ2-5,TRBV23-1,NA,NA,CASSQLSRKETQYF,TGCGCCAGCAGTCAATTGAGCAGGAAAGAGACCCAGTACTTC
TRBJ2-1,TRBV6-4,NA,TRBD2,CASSVASGGNNEQFF,TGTGCCAGCAGTGTGGCCAGCGGGGGAAACAATGAGCAGTTCTTC
TRBJ2-3,TRBV28,NA,NA,CASSSSEARDTDTQYF,TGTGCCAGCAGTTCCTCGGAGGCCCGAGACACAGATACGCAGTATTTT